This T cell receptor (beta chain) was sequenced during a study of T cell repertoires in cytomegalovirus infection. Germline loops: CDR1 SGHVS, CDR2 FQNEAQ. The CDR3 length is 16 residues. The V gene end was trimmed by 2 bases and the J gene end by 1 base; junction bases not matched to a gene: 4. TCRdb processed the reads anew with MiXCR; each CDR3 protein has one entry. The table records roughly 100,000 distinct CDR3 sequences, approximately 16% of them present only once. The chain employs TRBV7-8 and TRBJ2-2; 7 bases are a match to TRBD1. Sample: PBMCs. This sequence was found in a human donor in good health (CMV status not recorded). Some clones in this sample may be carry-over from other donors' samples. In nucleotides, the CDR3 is TGTGCCAGCAGCTTACAGGACAGGAGGAACACCGGGGAGCTGTTTTTT. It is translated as CASSLQDRRNTGELFF.